The 8 T cell receptor beta chains given below trace back to one sample, sequenced in a study of blood T cell repertoires in COVID-19 (dated by TCRdb to about 2020). Libraries were built with the immunoSEQ multiplex PCR assay. Held by TCRdb, this immuneACCESS table contains in-frame sequences only and omits some clones. Under half of the omission traces to an unresolved V gene where checked; the cause of the rest is unknown. The sample table shows 210,000 or so clones, and around 75% are seen once. The ten largest clones represent around 4.7% of the sample. Source material: peripheral blood. The source of these receptors is a human donor in a cohort sampled during active COVID-19.

The chain couples TRBV19 to TRBJ2-3; the match to TRBD2 covers 7 bases. The CDR3 runs to 15 residues. CDR1 and CDR2 from the germline V gene are LNHDA and SQIVND (reference sequence). Unmatched junction bases numbered 7, after V lost 5 bases and J lost 2 bases. The CDR3 loop reads CASSYSSGLTDTQYF. The CDR3 nucleotides read TGTGCCAGTAGTTATTCTAGCGGCCTCACAGATACGCAGTATTTT.

This clone has more than one count but fewer than ten. The CDR3 DNA reads as TGCGCCAGCAGCCCTAGCGGGGGGGGGTACAATGAGCAGTTCTTC. It encodes CASSPSGGGYNEQFF. V gene TRBV4-1 combines with J gene TRBJ2-1, with 12 bases fitting TRBD2. The junction had 2 bases not matched to a gene; V was cut back by 4 bases and J by 4 bases. This CDR3 has 15 residues. Germline loops: CDR1 MGHRA, CDR2 YSYEKL.

This chain links TRBV14 with TRBJ1-3, with D uncertain. Germline V gene sequence: CDR1 SGHDN, CDR2 FVKESK. Trimming took off 6 bases at V and 5 bases at J, with 11 bases between the two ends. The CDR3 is 13 amino acids. CDR3 region: CASRGLSRNTIYF. The CDR3 nucleotides are TGTGCCAGCAGGGGCTTGTCACGAAACACCATATATTTT.

This chain connects TRBV5-5 to TRBJ2-7, with TRBD1 matching 7 bases. The CDR3 runs to 14 residues. Germline V gene data show CDR1 as SGHKS and CDR2 as YYEKEE (reference sequence). J lost 5 bases, V lost 1 base, and 6 bases had no gene match. As DNA, the CDR3 is TGTGCCAGCAGCTTGAGGGGGCTGATCAACGAGCAGTACTTC. Encoded protein: CASSLRGLINEQYF.

V gene TRBV6-5 combines with J gene TRBJ1-1; D is unclear. V was shortened by 6 bases and J by 5 bases, with 10 bases between the two germline ends. The CDR3 runs 12 residues. The V gene's germline CDR1 is MNHEY and CDR2 SVGAGI. The CDR3 nucleotides read TGTGCCAGCAGGATGGGAGGAACTGAAGCTTTCTTT. Amino acid sequence: CASRMGGTEAFF.

A few counts support this clone. V usage is TRBV7-2 and J usage is TRBJ2-5; 9 bases match TRBD2. Germline V gene sequence: CDR1 SGHTA, CDR2 FQGNSA. J gave up 2 bases and V 6 bases, and 4 bases lay outside the gene matches. CDR3 length equals 14 residues. CDR3 nucleotide sequence: TGTGCCAGCAGGAGACTAGCGGCACAAGAGACCCAGTACTTC. Its protein is CASRRLAAQETQYF.

The chain uses TRBV6-5 and TRBJ2-7; 10 nucleotides match TRBD2. Germline assignment: CDR1 MNHEY and CDR2 SVGAGI. V shed 5 bases and J 2 bases; nucleotides not matched to a gene: 6. The length of the CDR3 is 15 residues. The CDR3 nucleotides read TGTGCCAGCAGTCGAGAACTAGCGGGGCCCTACGAGCAGTACTTC. It encodes CASSRELAGPYEQYF.

J is TRBJ2-7 and V is TRBV11-1, with 11 bases matching TRBD2. Germline trimming cut 4 bases from V and 2 bases from J; bases unmatched to any gene: 1. Germline CDR1 and CDR2: SGHAT and FQDESV (reference sequence). The CDR3 covers 14 residues. The CDR3 sequence is CASSSTSGTYEQYF. The CDR3 coding sequence is TGTGCCAGCAGCTCGACTAGCGGGACCTACGAGCAGTACTTC. Variable domain in full (rest from reference TRBV11-1 and TRBJ2-7): EAEVAQSPRYKITEKSQAVAFWCDPISGHATLYWYRQILGQGPELLVQFQDESVVDDSQLPKDRFSAERLKGVDSTLKIQPAELGDSAMYLCASSSTSGTYEQYFGPGTRLTVT.